Included here is one T cell receptor (beta chain) sequence, with context. The sample is drawn from a study of blood T cell repertoires in COVID-19. Across the whole study: COVID-19 samples from acute and convalescent phases originated in the United States, Italy and Spain.

The junction had 11 bases not matched to a gene; V was cut back by 5 bases and J by 8 bases. The CDR3 sequence is 14 residues long. Germline CDR1 reads SGHTA; CDR2 reads FQGNSA. Original processing methods: Quantification of nucleated cells was approximated via reference gene primer amplification. TCRdb's table, derived via immunoSEQ multiplex PCR, lists solely in-frame clones and lacks some. The V and J calls and clone size were taken over from that table, and D and trimming were inferred from the DNA. This table has 200,000 to 250,000 clones, 75% to 85% appearing once. V gene TRBV7-2 combines with J gene TRBJ1-2; 7 nucleotides align to TRBD1. The sequencing input was peripheral blood. The origin of this receptor is a human donor in a cohort sampled during active COVID-19. CDR3 bases: TGTGCCAGCAGCCAAGACAGGGAGAGGGGCGGCTACACCTTC. Amino acids: CASSQDRERGGYTF.